This record covers a single T cell receptor beta chain. This clonotype came up many times. Its antigen specificity is not known. Base qualities are missing; no much larger clone stands one base away. The CDR3 contains 15 residues, cysteine and phenylalanine counted. The DNA shown is the 45-base CDR3, in frame from base 1. V loses 0 bases, J loses 2 bases, and the germline ends lie 10 bases apart. The germline V gene provides CDR1 SQVTM and CDR2 ANQGSEA. The data were taken from a study of identical twins (dated by TCRdb to about 2016). Regarding the study in general: TCR alpha and beta repertoires from monozygotic twins, unrelated adults of various ages and cord blood were deep-sequenced to test whether fetal clonotypes persist. To rule out contamination, replicate twin experiments were performed at different times with different library preparation protocols.

Only healthy Caucasian donors were included. The twin cohort comprised three pairs of female monozygotic twins, all aged roughly 18 to 30 years. Positive isolation kits from Invitrogen were used to isolate the CD4+ and CD8+ T cell populations. Libraries were built with 5' RACE. Sequencing instrument: Illumina HiSeq 2000. A universal primer binding site was added through template switching, and the final cDNA carried a unique molecular identifier so that TCR cDNA molecules could be counted accurately. Specific primers in the conserved constant-segment region were used to synthesize first-strand cDNA for TCR alpha and beta chains. Each cDNA library was double barcoded, with a SMART-Mk sample barcode plus Illumina barcodes, to control for contamination. TruSeq adapter sequences along with Illumina sample barcodes were introduced in two successive PCR steps. Sequencing of the TCR alpha and beta cDNA libraries was done on the Illumina HiSeq platform using custom primers. On the authors' methods: MiGEC was used to process raw reads and extract unique molecular identifiers, and MiXCR was used to find CDR3 positions. Recombination models were inferred per individual with the repgenHMM and IGoR tools using an EM algorithm. Shared clonotypes were analyzed with the tcR package in R, and sharing was normalized by the product of cloneset sizes. To study raw recombination without the effects of thymic and clonal selection, out-of-frame nonproductive sequences were analyzed. TCRdb applied fastp at Q25 and MiXCR to the public reads, then kept only in-frame beta chains. Duplicate CDR3 protein sequences are folded into a single record with the most common DNA and genes. The V and J calls come from TCRdb's annotation, not from the publication. The table for this sample lists some 230,000 distinct CDR3 sequences; 5.5% to 7.5% of them were counted only once. The top ten clones comprise less than 15% of the sample.

Study-wide findings and limitations: Conclusions relied on cross-sectional statistical analysis, since the same donors could not be followed over many years. Compared with coincidental sharing between unrelated individuals, an excess of low generation-probability sequences was observed among out-of-frame TCR alpha sequences shared between twins. Invariant T cells such as MAIT and iNKT could partly confound zero-insertion analyses, though diverse VJ usage argued against this for most clonotypes. Recombination models systematically underestimated out-of-frame TCR alpha sharing in monozygotic twins but agreed with sharing between unrelated individuals. In beta out-of-frame sequences, excess twin sharing was weaker, because having fewer shared sequences lowered the signal-to-noise ratio. Abundant cord blood beta clonotypes had fewer insertions, young adult naive repertoires showed a similar but weaker trend, and memory repertoires showed no such trend.

The same sample was also used in a study of T cells expressing NK-cell markers. As described in the second report: Three sorted T-cell subsets (CD3+CD56+NKG2C+, CD3+CD56+NKG2C- and CD3+CD56-NKG2C+) from under ten donors had their TCR beta-chain repertoires profiled. Among the eight sequenced donors, only one was HCMV-seronegative, while the other seven were HCMV-seropositive. To restrict sorting to alphabetaTCR-expressing T cells, an anti-gammadeltaTCR antibody was added in several experiments. For more than 5 donors, the dominant CD3+CD56+NKG2C+ clonotypes were among the top 10 CD8+ clonotypes and accounted for about 1.0-8% of CD8+ T cells. Those dominant clonotypes were again the most abundant among CD3+CD56-NKG2C+ cells in a handful of donors, at about 25-60.1%. Whether the expanded NKG2C-expressing T cell clones were specific for HCMV antigens remained unclear. The study sequenced eight donors, all healthy volunteers chosen at random: three men and five women. To determine HCMV serostatus, a commercial ELISA kit was used to detect HCMV-specific IgG in serum. Reads were demultiplexed and grouped by UMI with MIGEC, and clonotypes were assembled and quantified with MiTCR. To exclude erroneous sequences, any TCR cDNA sequence not supported by at least two reads was discarded. The tcR package was used for downstream repertoire analysis, and clonotypes were matched across fractions by CDR3 nucleotide sequence plus V segment. VDJmatch was used to annotate antigen specificity against VDJdb, with one amino acid substitution allowed in CDR3.

The sequenced material came from CD8+ T cells sorted from blood. The chain couples TRBV29-1 to TRBJ2-2; TRBD2 is perhaps the D gene, given 5 matching bases. This TCR came from a woman aged 18-30 years in good health. The CDR3 is CSVEDQLGNTGELFF. The base sequence is TGCAGCGTTGAAGATCAACTAGGAAACACCGGGGAGCTGTTTTTT.